This T cell receptor beta chain emerged from a study of control samples from healthy donors and cancer patients. TCRdb keeps only in-frame clones here, not all; method: immunoSEQ multiplex PCR. The table has about 61,000 clones, 90% seen once; the top ten hold over 5%. The TCR originated in a man aged 60 to 69 with colorectal cancer. The sequenced sample was PBMCs.

CDR3 sequence (DNA): TGTGCCAGCAGGTCTACAGGTTTTGCAGAGACCCAGTACTTC. It translates to CASRSTGFAETQYF. This rearrangement joins TRBV7-2 to TRBJ2-5, with D tentatively TRBD1 (5 bases). Deletions cut 6 bases from V and 4 bases from J, with 15 bases between. The germline gives CDR1 SGHTA, CDR2 FQGNSA. The CDR3 covers 14 residues. Looking up the rest from reference TRBV7-2 and TRBJ2-5 gives the full variable domain: GAGVSQSPSNKVTEKGKDVELRCDPISGHTALYWYRQSLGQGLEFLIYFQGNSAPDKSGLPSDRFSAERTGGSVSTLTIQRTQQEDSAVYLCASRSTGFAETQYFGPGTRLLVL.